The 22 T cell receptor beta chains presented below share a single source sample, sequenced in a study of T cells expressing NK-cell markers. TCRdb re-called the 5' RACE reads; every CDR3 protein appears as one record, without DNA. The sample table sets out 140,000 to 150,000 distinct CDR3 sequences. The sample comprised blood T cells: a sorted CD56 or NKG2C T cell subset, CD4+ or CD8+ T cells, or bulk PBMC T cells (not recorded which). The receptors were sampled from a man aged 18 to 29 in good health.

The chain recombines TRBV12-3 or TRBV12-4 with TRBJ2-1; TCRdb outputs TRBD2, but without DNA this stays unchecked. The CDR3 spans 18 residues. The chain's CDR3 is CASSGPASVSSSYNEQFF.

J is TRBJ2-1 and V is TRBV20-1; TCRdb reports TRBD2, a call that lacks DNA to check it against. The CDR3 contains 15 residues. Germline values: CDR1 DFQATT, CDR2 SNEGSKA (reference sequence). CDR3 sequence reads: CSAPGAGGRYNEQFF.

The chain links TRBV5-6 to TRBJ2-1; TCRdb's assignment of TRBD2 cannot be checked, as there is no DNA. Germline CDR1 is SGHDT and CDR2 is YYEEEE. The CDR3 spans 13 residues. The CDR3 loop is CASSLLAFKEQFF.

The J gene is TRBJ2-2, the V gene TRBV30; there is no DNA to check the TCRdb D call of TRBD2. Per the germline V gene, CDR1 is GTSNPN and CDR2 is SVGIG (reference sequence). The CDR3 spans 18 residues. The CDR3 spells CAWEGPSGRARDTGELFF.

The chain employs TRBV7-9 and TRBJ2-1; TCRdb reports TRBD2, a call that lacks DNA to check it against. This CDR3 is 19 amino acids long. CDR1 SEHNR and CDR2 FQNEAQ come from the germline V gene (reference sequence). This CDR3 reads CASSLVGWTSGSEVNEQFF.

The rearrangement uses TRBV5-1 and TRBJ2-3; lacking DNA, the TRBD2 call made by TCRdb goes unchecked. The germline V gene has CDR1 SGHRS and CDR2 YFSETQ. CDR3 length: 16 amino acids. CDR3 in amino acids: CASSSLAGVGTDTQYF.

This chain's CDR3 is CASSDGTELPHTF. J is TRBJ1-2 and V is TRBV13; there is no DNA to check the TCRdb D call of TRBD1. CDR1 is PRHDT, CDR2 FYEKMQ, per germline (reference sequence). The CDR3 covers 13 residues.

The rearrangement joins TRBV24-1 to TRBJ2-3; TCRdb outputs TRBD1, but without DNA this stays unchecked. This CDR3 has 17 residues. The germline V gene has CDR1 KGHDR and CDR2 SFDVKD. CDR3 sequence reads: CATSELDRSLGTDTQYF.

The chain uses TRBV7-9 and TRBJ2-1. Germline values: CDR1 SEHNR, CDR2 FQNEAQ (reference sequence). The CDR3 consists of 14 residues. The CDR3 reads CATSLAGISPEQFF.

The CDR3: CASSWDRGSNQPQHF. The J gene is TRBJ1-5, the V gene TRBV5-5; the D call from TCRdb, TRBD1, cannot be confirmed without DNA. CDR1 SGHKS and CDR2 YYEKEE come from the germline V gene (reference sequence). This CDR3 has 15 amino acids.

V gene TRBV7-2 combines with J gene TRBJ1-5. There are 15 residues in the CDR3. Germline CDR1 is SGHTA and CDR2 is FQGNSA. CDR3 protein: CASSLFYGRNQPQHF.

The chain employs TRBV20-1 and TRBJ2-7. CDR1 and CDR2 (germline): DFQATT, SNEGSKA (reference sequence). This CDR3 has 14 amino acids. The CDR3 region is CSARVRYRPYEQYF.

The chain carries TRBV24-1 and TRBJ2-2; absent DNA, TCRdb's TRBD1 call cannot be checked. Germline CDR1 reads KGHDR; CDR2 reads SFDVKD. The length of the CDR3 is 15 residues. CDR3 loop: CATSAVGRGAGELFF.

The chain employs TRBV6-5 and TRBJ2-1; TCRdb calls TRBD1, which cannot be checked without DNA. CDR1 and CDR2 (germline): MNHEY, SVGAGI. This CDR3 has 17 amino acids. CDR3 amino acids: CASSYIGRTSSYNEQFF.

V is TRBV7-2 and J is TRBJ2-2. Looked up from germline, CDR1 is SGHTA and CDR2 is FQGNSA. This CDR3 is 14 amino acids long. The CDR3 loop reads CASSPFLSTGELFF. The full variable domain, completed using reference TRBV7-2 and TRBJ2-2, is GAGVSQSPSNKVTEKGKDVELRCDPISGHTALYWYRQSLGQGLEFLIYFQGNSAPDKSGLPSDRFSAERTGGSVSTLTIQRTQQEDSAVYLCASSPFLSTGELFFGEGSRLTVL.

The chain recombines TRBV4-1 with TRBJ2-7. The length of the CDR3 is 14 residues. CDR1 is MGHRA and CDR2 is YSYEKL in the germline V gene. CDR3 residues: CASSQGGSFYEQYF.

The chain carries TRBV7-3 and TRBJ1-1; checking the TCRdb D call of TRBD1 is not possible without DNA. In germline, CDR1 is SGHTA, CDR2 FQGTGA. The CDR3 runs to 17 residues. The CDR3 protein is CASSLGGTGQVNTEAFF.

The chain's CDR3 is CAQPLAGGETQYF. This chain joins TRBV5-3 and TRBJ2-5; TCRdb proposes TRBD2, but this gene call is untestable without DNA. TRBV5-3 falls under the ORF class, with uncertain function. The CDR3 is 13 amino acids.

CDR3 region: CASGSQETQYF. The V and J genes are TRBV7-9 and TRBJ2-5. Per germline, CDR1 SEHNR and CDR2 FQNEAQ (reference sequence). There are 11 residues in the CDR3.

The chain combines TRBV12-3 or TRBV12-4 with TRBJ2-2; TCRdb's D call of TRBD2 is untestable without DNA. This CDR3 comprises 18 residues. The CDR3 sequence: CASRDLPRTSVNTGELFF.

This chain joins TRBV3-1 and TRBJ1-2; TCRdb names TRBD1, which stays unverified in the absence of DNA. CDR1 is LGHDT, CDR2 YNNKEL, per germline (reference sequence). The CDR3 is made up of 14 amino acids. This chain's CDR3 is CASRTKQGGYGYTF.

CDR3 protein: CASSLIVGGGDTQYF. This rearrangement joins TRBV7-2 to TRBJ2-3; TCRdb reports TRBD2, a call that lacks DNA to check it against. CDR1 and CDR2 (germline): SGHTA, FQGNSA. This CDR3 has 15 amino acids.